Below are 23 T cell receptor beta chains sequenced from a single sample in a study of shared clonotypes between healthy human individuals. TCRdb's copy holds only in-frame clones and misses some; the assay was immunoSEQ multiplex PCR. This sample carries more than 550,000 clones, just under 75% of them seen once, and the ten largest clones take under 2%. Material: memory CD4+ T cells sorted from blood. The sample's subset: CD45RA-negative fraction. Receptor source: a woman aged 25 to 45 in good health.

This clone was counted a few times. The gene calls are TRBV5-1 and TRBJ2-6, with D maybe TRBD1 (6 bases). The germline gives CDR1 SGHRS, CDR2 YFSETQ. V lost 0 bases to trimming and J lost 0 bases, with 7 bases between them. This CDR3 region has 16 residues. The CDR3 is CASSLGQDSGANVLTF. The CDR3 region has the DNA TGCGCCAGCAGCTTGGGACAGGACTCTGGGGCCAACGTCCTGACTTTC.

To note about this clone: Other DNA sequences of this sample code for an identical CDR3. This rearrangement joins TRBV5-1 to TRBJ2-3, with D unclear. With 3 bases removed from V and 0 bases from J, the gap between germline ends came to 5 bases. The CDR3 has 13 amino acids. The germline V gene has CDR1 SGHRS and CDR2 YFSETQ. The CDR3 DNA reads as TGCGCCAGCAGCTCGGACAGCACAGATACGCAGTATTTT. Protein product: CASSSDSTDTQYF.

This chain links TRBV11-2 with TRBJ1-2; no clear D gene. The CDR3 has 13 residues. Germline CDR1 reads SGHAT; CDR2 reads FQNNGV. V dropped 3 bases and J dropped 8 bases, with 13 bases sitting between them. The CDR3 DNA sequence: TGTGCCAGCAGCTTTTTTCGTTCGGAGGGCTACACCTTC. It specifies CASSFFRSEGYTF.

The table lists this clone with many counts. The chain links TRBV28 to TRBJ1-5, with D tentatively TRBD1 (5 bases). Trimming removed 5 bases from V and 2 bases from J, with 13 bases in between. The CDR3 length is 15 residues. Germline values: CDR1 MDHEN, CDR2 SYDVKM. CDR3 sequence: CASSPNGARNQPQHF. The CDR3 nucleotides are TGTGCCAGCAGTCCTAATGGGGCCCGCAATCAGCCCCAGCATTTT.

This chain connects TRBV7-9 to TRBJ1-1; 9 bases map to TRBD1. From germline, CDR1 is SEHNR and CDR2 FQNEAQ (reference sequence). V was clipped by 5 bases and J by 4 bases; unmatched bases: 8. This CDR3 has 15 residues. Here the CDR3 DNA reads TGTGCCAGCAGCCCCTGGGACAGGGTGCGCACTGAAGCTTTCTTT. Protein: CASSPWDRVRTEAFF.

The chain carries TRBV2 and TRBJ1-3; 9 bases fit TRBD1. Germline CDR1 and CDR2: SNHLY and FYNNEI. The CDR3 loop spans 17 amino acids. Trimming at V came to 7 bases and at J to 0 bases, leaving 10 bases not matched to a gene. CDR3 bases: TGTGCCAGCAATCCGGGACAGGGCGTTAGCTCTGGAAACACCATATATTTT. Residues: CASNPGQGVSSGNTIYF.

J is TRBJ2-7 and V is TRBV7-2; D is possibly TRBD2 (6 bases). Germline CDR1 reads SGHTA; CDR2 reads FQGNSA. This CDR3 region has 14 residues. Trimming pared 5 bases from V and 0 bases from J, leaving 11 bases between. The CDR3 reads CASSPPAGSYEQYF. The DNA for the CDR3 is TGTGCCAGCAGCCCCCCAGCGGGCTCCTACGAGCAGTACTTC.

The table lists this clone with a count of one. This chain uses TRBV27 with TRBJ2-3; 7 positions match TRBD1. The CDR3 length is 18 residues. The V segment lost 2 bases and the J segment 2 bases; nucleotides outside the gene matches: 13. Germline CDR1 MNHEY, CDR2 SMNVEV (reference sequence). The CDR3 nucleotides are TGTGCCAGCAGTTTAGTTCAAGGTGTAGGGGGCTTCACAGATACGCAGTATTTT. Protein product: CASSLVQGVGGFTDTQYF.

The chain combines TRBV7-9 with TRBJ2-1; 7 positions agree with TRBD1. Per the germline V gene, CDR1 is SEHNR and CDR2 is FQNEAQ (reference sequence). CDR3 length: 15 amino acids. Unmatched junction bases numbered 15, after V lost 8 bases and J lost 8 bases. Here the CDR3 reads CASGHRGRLADEQFF. CDR3 sequence (DNA): TGTGCCAGCGGACACAGGGGCCGGCTTGCGGATGAGCAGTTCTTC. The whole variable domain, filled in from reference TRBV7-9 and TRBJ2-1, reads DTGVSQNPRHKITKRGQNVTFRCDPISEHNRLYWYRQTLGQGPEFLTYFQNEAQLEKSRLLSDRFSAERPKGSFSTLEIQRTEQGDSAMYLCASGHRGRLADEQFFGPGTRLTVL.

V usage is TRBV10-3 and J usage is TRBJ2-3, with 16 bases aligning to TRBD2. The CDR3 loop spans 15 amino acids. The V and J ends lost 11 bases and 6 bases, in that order; junction bases with no gene match: 8. From germline, CDR1 is ENHRY and CDR2 SYGVKD. CDR3 sequence: CASQGLAGGPDTQYF. The CDR3 DNA is TGTGCCTCCCAGGGACTAGCGGGAGGGCCGGATACGCAGTATTTT.

The chain employs TRBV28 and TRBJ2-2; TRBD1 is a possible D gene (5 bases). Germline V CDR1 and CDR2: MDHEN, SYDVKM. V was pared by 6 bases and J by 1 base, with 21 bases between. The CDR3 totals 18 residues. DNA of the CDR3: TGTGCCAGCAGGCCAAAAGCCTATAACAGGCTGAACACCGGGGAGCTGTTTTTT. Its translation is CASRPKAYNRLNTGELFF.

This chain links TRBV28 with TRBJ1-5, with D perhaps matching TRBD1 (5 bases). V lost 3 bases and J 6 bases, leaving 12 bases between the germline ends. Germline values: CDR1 MDHEN, CDR2 SYDVKM. The CDR3 has 14 residues. In DNA, the CDR3 is TGTGCCAGCAGTTTTGCAGGGACGGCTCAGCCCCAGCATTTT. Amino acid sequence: CASSFAGTAQPQHF.

This clone was seen only a few times. Distinct nucleotide sequences in the sample also encode this CDR3. The rearrangement uses TRBV10-2 and TRBJ1-2; weak D call: TRBD1 (6 bases). The V and J ends lost 0 bases and 4 bases respectively, with 9 bases between them. The germline CDR1 and CDR2 sequences are WSHSY and SAAADI. The CDR3 consists of 14 residues. This chain's CDR3 is CASSESTGAYGYTF. CDR3 DNA sequence: TGCGCCAGCAGTGAGTCGACAGGAGCCTATGGCTACACCTTC.

This clone occurred once. The chain employs TRBV13 and TRBJ2-2; 12 bases map to TRBD2. The V and J ends lost 4 bases and 1 base, in that order; junction bases with no gene match: 13. Germline V gene sequence: CDR1 PRHDT, CDR2 FYEKMQ (reference sequence). This CDR3 has 20 amino acids. The CDR3 nucleotides read TGTGCCAGCAGCTCCTCACTAGCGGGAGGATACTATCTGAACACCGGGGAGCTGTTTTTT. This encodes CASSSSLAGGYYLNTGELFF.

V gene TRBV7-2 combines with J gene TRBJ2-7, with D unclear. CDR1 is SGHTA and CDR2 is FQGNSA in the germline V gene. The V gene lost 1 base and the J gene lost 2 bases, with 12 bases spanning the gap. This CDR3 has 15 residues. The CDR3 spells CASSLGLYGTYEQYF. CDR3 in DNA: TGTGCCAGCAGCTTAGGGCTCTACGGAACCTACGAGCAGTACTTC.

This clone was found a few times. This sequence joins TRBV27 and TRBJ2-2; the D gene is possibly TRBD1 (6 bases). The germline gives CDR1 MNHEY, CDR2 SMNVEV (reference sequence). V dropped 5 bases and J dropped 3 bases, with 19 bases sitting between them. The CDR3 extends over 17 amino acids. The CDR3 bases are TGTGCCAGCAGTACTGGGACAACTGCTAGTGACACCGGGGAGCTGTTTTTT. Protein sequence: CASSTGTTASDTGELFF.

Concerning this clone: A junction boundary mismatches the germline segment, possibly from a read error. V is TRBV7-2 and J is TRBJ2-5; 7 positions agree with TRBD2. Germline CDR1 and CDR2: SGHTA and FQGNSA. The CDR3 extends over 14 amino acids. This CDR3 reads CVSSLGLTQETQYF. Written as DNA, the CDR3 is TGTGTCAGCAGCTTGGGACTAACCCAAGAGACCCAGTACTTC. The full variable domain, in which reference TRBV7-2 and TRBJ2-5 provide the parts outside the CDR3, is GAGVSQSPSNKVTEKGKDVELRCDPISGHTALYWYRQSLGQGLEFLIYFQGNSAPDKSGLPSDRFSAERTGGSVSTLTIQRTQQEDSAVYLCVSSLGLTQETQYFGPGTRLLVL.

This clone was counted a single time. With a much larger clone just one base away, this may be a read error. Other DNA sequences in the sample encode the same CDR3. The chain links TRBV9 to TRBJ2-3; D remains unclear. CDR3 size: 14 residues. The V end was cut by 0 bases, the J end by 0 bases, with 5 bases between. Looked up from germline, CDR1 is SGDLS and CDR2 is YYNGEE. The CDR3 here is CASSVAESTDTQYF. The CDR3 nucleotides are TGTGCCAGCAGCGTAGCGGAAAGCACAGATACGCAGTATTTT.

The rearrangement joins TRBV5-1 to TRBJ2-3; TRBD1 or TRBD2 may be the D gene (5 bases each). Trimming stripped 4 bases from V and 2 bases from J, with 17 bases between. CDR1 is SGHRS, CDR2 YFSETQ, per germline. The CDR3 extends over 16 amino acids. The CDR3 DNA follows: TGCGCCAGCAGCCCTATCCCCGGGACGGTCACAGATACGCAGTATTTT. Protein sequence: CASSPIPGTVTDTQYF. Using reference TRBV5-1 and TRBJ2-3 for the parts outside the CDR3, the full variable domain is KAGVTQTPRYLIKTRGQQVTLSCSPISGHRSVSWYQQTPGQGLQFLFEYFSETQRNKGNFPGRFSGRQFSNSRSEMNVSTLELGDSALYLCASSPIPGTVTDTQYFGPGTRLTVL.

The chain joins TRBV19 to TRBJ1-5, with 8 bases aligning to TRBD1. This CDR3 comprises 15 residues. V was clipped by 4 bases and J by 6 bases; unmatched bases: 8. CDR1 LNHDA and CDR2 SQIVND come from the germline V gene (reference sequence). CDR3 DNA sequence: TGTGCCAGTAGTAAAGGACAGGGTCTGTTTCAGCCCCAGCATTTT. It yields the protein CASSKGQGLFQPQHF.

Turning to this clone: This same CDR3 is encoded by further DNA sequences in the sample. V gene TRBV7-2 combines with J gene TRBJ1-5; unclear D gene. The CDR3 spans 15 residues. Germline CDR1 and CDR2: SGHTA and FQGNSA. V lost 1 base and J 0 bases, leaving 7 bases between the germline ends. DNA of the CDR3: TGTGCCAGCAGCTTAGGTGCTCTTAGCAATCAGCCCCAGCATTTT. Its translation is CASSLGALSNQPQHF.

This clone was seen many times. The gene calls are TRBV28 and TRBJ1-5; no clear D gene. The germline V gene has CDR1 MDHEN and CDR2 SYDVKM. V was clipped by 1 base and J by 4 bases, with 14 bases between them. This CDR3 region has 16 residues. CDR3 bases: TGTGCCAGCAGTTTATCTCTCCCTGGGGTTAATCAGCCCCAGCATTTT. It translates to CASSLSLPGVNQPQHF.

There are a few counts of this clone. J is TRBJ2-2 and V is TRBV4-2; possible D gene TRBD2, 6 bases. Between the trimmed V and J ends, which lost 0 bases and 5 bases, there was a span of 10 bases. This CDR3 region has 15 residues. The germline CDR1 and CDR2 sequences are LGHNA and YNFKEQ. CDR3 residues: CASSQDLRETGELFF. As DNA, the CDR3 is TGTGCCAGCAGCCAAGATCTCCGGGAGACCGGGGAGCTGTTTTTT.